This TCR beta chain is from a study of T cell repertoires in cytomegalovirus infection. On the study more broadly: An indication of both CMV infection and matching HLA type came from public TCR beta signatures. Notes on the study in general: Across the ex vivo response, the dominant clonotypes were HLA-C-restricted CMV-specific TCR beta clonotypes. Cumulative public TCR beta family frequency identified carriers of CMV plus the relevant HLA.

TCRdb processed the reads anew with MiXCR; each CDR3 protein has one entry. The table records about 68,000 distinct CDR3 sequences, around 21% of them present only once. The V gene's germline CDR1 is SGHTA and CDR2 FQGNSA. The germline V and J ends were trimmed by 5 bases and 2 bases, with 14 bases remaining between them. The length of the CDR3 is 15 residues. This clonotype was recorded a few times. What it recognizes is unknown. The rearrangement links TRBV7-2 to TRBJ2-3; tentatively, D is TRBD2 (6 bases). This clonotype originated in a human donor in good health (CMV status not recorded). Some clones in this sample may be carry-over from other donors' samples. The sample taken for sequencing was PBMCs, sequenced either directly or after in vitro stimulation (not recorded which). CDR3 bases: TGTGCCAGCAGCCAAGTGGACTACATCACAGATACGCAGTATTTT. As protein: CASSQVDYITDTQYF.